Following are 7 T cell receptor beta chains from one sample sequenced in a study of T-cell reconstitution after alpha-beta-depleted transplantation in children. TCRbeta library construction was performed incorporating unique molecular identifiers. TCRdb independently ran MiXCR on the PCR reads; one entry per CDR3 protein. The profile covers about 580,000 distinct CDR3 sequences, with more than 20% appearing a single time and about 14% taken by the ten largest. The sequences come from PBMCs, mostly from graft donor cells, collected 360 days after TCRalphabeta/CD19-depleted stem cell transplant. The receptors come from a boy under two years old who had a stem cell transplant for acute myeloid leukemia, so the T cells may come from the graft donor.

In its sample, this clonotype was seen many times. The DNA for the CDR3 is TGCAGCGTTGAAGACTGGGCATACAATGAGCAGTTCTTC. This gives the protein CSVEDWAYNEQFF. The V call is TRBV29-1, the J call TRBJ2-1; D remains unclear. Germline V lookup: CDR1 SQVTM, CDR2 ANQGSEA. With 0 bases removed from V and 4 bases from J, the gap between germline ends came to 7 bases. There are 13 residues in the CDR3.

This clonotype was found many times. The J gene is TRBJ2-1, the V gene TRBV20-1, with D unclear. Germline V gives CDR1 DFQATT, CDR2 SNEGSKA (reference sequence). Trimming cost V 0 bases and J 9 bases, with 6 bases left between them. This CDR3 has 11 amino acids. This CDR3 reads CSARDGSEQFF. The CDR3 bases are TGCAGTGCTAGAGATGGTAGTGAGCAGTTCTTC.

This chain connects TRBV20-1 to TRBJ1-5; weak D call: TRBD1 (6 bases). This CDR3 has 14 residues. Germline-derived CDR1 and CDR2 are DFQATT and SNEGSKA (reference sequence). Trimming cost V 5 bases and J 4 bases, with 15 bases left between them. The CDR3 here is CSAGRGQTNQPQHF. As DNA, the CDR3 is TGCAGTGCTGGGCGGGGACAAACGAATCAGCCCCAGCATTTT.

This clonotype was observed many times. The DNA of the CDR3 is TGCAGTGCTCTAAGGGGGAACGAGCAGTACGTC. It yields the protein CSALRGNEQYV. V and J are TRBV20-1 and TRBJ2-7; tentatively, D is TRBD1 (6 bases). V was shortened by 5 bases and J by 5 bases, with 10 bases between the two germline ends. Germline CDR1 reads DFQATT; CDR2 reads SNEGSKA (reference sequence). This CDR3 region has 11 residues.

This chain links TRBV7-6 with TRBJ2-1; 7 bases map to TRBD1. Germline V gives CDR1 SGHVS, CDR2 FNYEAQ. Trimming removed 5 bases from V and 2 bases from J; junction bases left unmatched: 3. This CDR3 has 14 residues. CDR3 nucleotide sequence: TGTGCCAGCAGCGAAGACAGGGCCTACAATGAGCAGTTCTTC. It yields the protein CASSEDRAYNEQFF.

The rearrangement uses TRBV23-1 and TRBJ2-7; D possibly uses TRBD1 or TRBD2 (6 bases each). TRBV23-1 is treated as an ORF (open reading frame) with a function not yet certain. This CDR3 is 13 amino acids long. V lost 4 bases and J lost 5, with 12 bases in between. For the CDR3, the DNA is TGCGCCAGCAGTCGGCAGGGGAGGCACGAGCAGTACTTC. It specifies CASSRQGRHEQYF.

In its sample, this clonotype was seen many times. CDR3 region: CASSHWGNEQFF. The CDR3 nucleotides read TGTGCCAGCAGCCATTGGGGCAATGAGCAGTTCTTC. The chain links TRBV3-1 to TRBJ2-1; D unclear. Germline values: CDR1 LGHDT, CDR2 YNNKEL (reference sequence). V was shortened by 3 bases and J by 6 bases, with 6 bases between the two germline ends. CDR3 length equals 12 residues.